These 26 T cell receptor beta chains share one sample of origin, sequenced in a study of cytomegalovirus exposure and HLA in healthy donors. The data were produced by immunoSEQ multiplex PCR, yet TCRdb's version contains in-frame clones alone and is incomplete. The sample records over 85,000 clones, less than 95% being singletons. Sequenced: PBMCs. These receptors were obtained from a woman under 30 in good health and CMV-seronegative.

This clone showed up just once. The V gene is TRBV11-3, the J gene TRBJ2-5; 8 nucleotides agree with TRBD2. Looked up from germline, CDR1 is SGHNT and CDR2 is YENEEA. The CDR3 has 17 amino acids. The V and J ends lost 1 base and 0 bases, in that order; junction bases with no gene match: 7. DNA for the CDR3: TGTGCCAGCAGCTTAGGGGGGCATAGCGGGAACCAAGAGACCCAGTACTTC. The encoded protein is CASSLGGHSGNQETQYF.

The rearrangement joins TRBV11-3 to TRBJ2-3; weak D call: TRBD2 (6 bases). The CDR3 contains 13 residues. Germline V gene data show CDR1 as SGHNT and CDR2 as YENEEA. Trimming stripped 3 bases from V and 4 bases from J, with 8 bases between. The CDR3 is CASSFTSPDTQYF. CDR3 coding DNA: TGTGCCAGCAGCTTTACTAGCCCAGATACGCAGTATTTT.

This chain uses TRBV7-2 with TRBJ2-1, with a weak D call TRBD2 (6 bases). Germline CDR1 and CDR2: SGHTA and FQGNSA. Between the trimmed V and J ends, which lost 4 bases and 8 bases, there was a span of 24 bases. This CDR3 has 17 residues. CDR3 loop: CASSSPPSGLRIDEQFF. In DNA form, the CDR3 reads TGTGCCAGCAGCTCCCCCCCGAGCGGGCTACGGATCGATGAGCAGTTCTTC.

The chain joins TRBV7-6 to TRBJ2-3; 7 bases line up with TRBD2. Germline V gene lookup returns CDR1 SGHVS and CDR2 FNYEAQ. The CDR3 is made up of 15 amino acids. V lost 5 bases, J lost 3 bases, and 8 bases stayed unmatched. This CDR3 reads CASSPPSGGTDTQYF. DNA for the CDR3: TGTGCCAGCAGCCCTCCTAGCGGAGGGACAGATACGCAGTATTTT.

The chain carries TRBV7-2 and TRBJ2-7, with TRBD2 matching over 7 bases. In germline, CDR1 is SGHTA, CDR2 FQGNSA. The CDR3 consists of 13 residues. J gave up 2 bases and V 8 bases, and 6 bases lay outside the gene matches. The CDR3 loop reads CASGEGLPYEQYF. The CDR3 DNA sequence: TGTGCCAGCGGGGAGGGGTTACCCTACGAGCAGTACTTC.

The chain uses TRBV27 and TRBJ2-5, with 7 bases that match TRBD2. V dropped 6 bases and J dropped 2; count of bases not matched to a gene: 9. Germline CDR1 and CDR2: MNHEY and SMNVEV (reference sequence). The CDR3 totals 15 residues. For the CDR3, the DNA is TGTGCCAGCAGCCGAAATGGAGCGGGGCAAGAGACCCAGTACTTC. This sequence encodes CASSRNGAGQETQYF.

The chain uses TRBV6-5 and TRBJ2-3; 10 bases match TRBD2. Germline loops: CDR1 MNHEY, CDR2 SVGAGI. Unmatched junction bases numbered 9, after V lost 9 bases and J lost 3 bases. The CDR3 extends over 15 amino acids. The CDR3: CASRVAGGGTDTQYF. The CDR3 nucleotides are TGTGCCAGTCGGGTAGCGGGAGGAGGAACAGATACGCAGTATTTT.

The CDR3 here is CASSLGTSADTQYF. The CDR3 DNA reads as TGTGCCAGCAGCTTAGGAACTAGCGCAGATACGCAGTATTTT. The genes are TRBV7-2 and TRBJ2-3; 7 positions agree with TRBD2. CDR3 size: 14 residues. The V gene's germline CDR1 is SGHTA and CDR2 FQGNSA. Losses at the gene ends were 1 base for V and 4 bases for J; bases not matched to a gene: 2.

This chain uses TRBV4-1 with TRBJ2-7; D is possibly TRBD1 (5 bases). Deletions cut 4 bases from V and 3 bases from J, with 16 bases between. This CDR3 has 15 amino acids. Germline loops: CDR1 MGHRA, CDR2 YSYEKL. In DNA form, the CDR3 reads TGCGCCAGCAGCCGAGCGAGTCAGGGTCGCTACGAGCAGTACTTC. This codes for CASSRASQGRYEQYF.

This chain joins TRBV19 and TRBJ2-2; a weak D match, TRBD1 (6 bases). Deletions cut 8 bases from V and 0 bases from J, with 7 bases between. Germline CDR1 reads LNHDA; CDR2 reads SQIVND (reference sequence). The length of the CDR3 is 13 residues. This CDR3 is CASRTANTGELFF. The DNA for the CDR3 is TGTGCCAGTCGGACAGCGAACACCGGGGAGCTGTTTTTT. The full variable domain, with the rest looked up from reference TRBV19 and TRBJ2-2, is DGGITQSPKYLFRKEGQNVTLSCEQNLNHDAMYWYRQDPGQGLRLIYYSQIVNDFQKGDIAEGYSVSREKKESFPLTVTSAQKNPTAFYLCASRTANTGELFFGEGSRLTVL.

The chain's CDR3 is CASSRDRGYGYTF. CDR3 bases: TGTGCCAGCAGTAGAGACAGGGGTTATGGCTACACCTTC. J is TRBJ1-2 and V is TRBV7-8; 8 nucleotides line up with TRBD1. The CDR3 extends over 13 amino acids. From germline, CDR1 is SGHVS and CDR2 FQNEAQ. V lost 6 bases, J lost 5 bases, and 5 bases stayed unmatched.

The chain is built from TRBV9 and TRBJ2-1; D gene ambiguous. The CDR3 covers 15 residues. Trimming cost V 0 bases and J 6 bases, with 13 bases left between them. Germline CDR1 SGDLS, CDR2 YYNGEE. CDR3 in amino acids: CASSVDYPAVNEQFF. The CDR3 DNA sequence: TGTGCCAGCAGCGTAGACTATCCGGCCGTCAATGAGCAGTTCTTC.

The V and J genes are TRBV6-1 and TRBJ2-2; TRBD2 matches at 10 bases. Germline V lookup: CDR1 MNHNS, CDR2 SASEGT. Losses at the gene ends were 3 bases for V and 5 bases for J; bases not matched to a gene: 9. The CDR3 totals 17 residues. The CDR3 loop reads CASSDIRAGGKTGELFF. CDR3 nucleotide sequence: TGTGCCAGCAGTGATATTAGAGCGGGAGGGAAAACCGGGGAGCTGTTTTTT.

CDR3 nucleotide sequence: TGTGCCAGCAGTGTGTCCGGCTCCTACAATGAGCAGTTCTTC. Amino acid sequence: CASSVSGSYNEQFF. This chain connects TRBV25-1 to TRBJ2-1; D call uncertain. V was clipped by 4 bases and J by 0 bases, with 7 bases between them. The CDR3 extends over 14 amino acids. Germline V gene lookup returns CDR1 MGHDK and CDR2 SYGVNS.

This clone came up once. The chain joins TRBV18 to TRBJ1-1, with D possibly TRBD1 on 5 matching bases. Looked up from germline, CDR1 is KGHSH and CDR2 is LQKENI. The CDR3 is 16 amino acids. With 4 bases removed from V and 2 bases from J, the gap between germline ends came to 17 bases. CDR3 protein: CASSQRPTEINTEAFF. The CDR3 DNA reads as TGTGCCAGCTCACAGCGACCGACAGAAATCAACACTGAAGCTTTCTTT.

The V call is TRBV11-2, the J call TRBJ1-1, with a weak D call TRBD1 (5 bases). In germline, CDR1 is SGHAT, CDR2 FQNNGV. Between the trimmed V and J ends, which lost 5 bases and 5 bases, there was a span of 15 bases. The CDR3 is made up of 14 amino acids. The CDR3 region has the DNA TGTGCCAGCAGCCCGAACGCGGGACCGACTGAAGCTTTCTTT. Its protein product is CASSPNAGPTEAFF. The full variable domain, with the rest looked up from reference TRBV11-2 and TRBJ1-1, is EAGVAQSPRYKIIEKRQSVAFWCNPISGHATLYWYQQILGQGPKLLIQFQNNGVVDDSQLPKDRFSAERLKGVDSTLKIQPAKLEDSAVYLCASSPNAGPTEAFFGQGTRLTVV.

A single count supports this clone. The genes are TRBV19 and TRBJ2-7; D might be TRBD2 (6 bases). This CDR3 contains 15 residues. Trimming took off 2 bases at V and 3 bases at J, with 14 bases between the two ends. In germline, CDR1 is LNHDA, CDR2 SQIVND (reference sequence). The CDR3 spells CASSITSGLGYEQYF. The CDR3 DNA reads as TGTGCCAGTAGTATAACGAGCGGGCTGGGCTACGAGCAGTACTTC.

The chain has TRBV4-1 and TRBJ1-2; D gene ambiguous. Trimming took 1 base from V and 1 from J, leaving 16 bases between them. CDR1 is MGHRA and CDR2 is YSYEKL in the germline V gene. This CDR3 is 17 amino acids long. This CDR3 is CASSQAVIRLFNYGYTF. The CDR3 DNA is TGCGCCAGCAGCCAAGCCGTAATCAGGCTGTTTAACTATGGCTACACCTTC.

This chain connects TRBV27 to TRBJ2-3; 13 bases are shared with TRBD2. The CDR3 contains 16 residues. The germline V gene has CDR1 MNHEY and CDR2 SMNVEV (reference sequence). V shed 5 bases, J shed 1 base, and the junction held 3 bases outside the gene matches. The CDR3 is CASSQGTSGGTDTQYF. The CDR3 nucleotides are TGTGCCAGCAGTCAAGGGACTAGCGGGGGCACAGATACGCAGTATTTT.

CDR3 sequence: CASARGLVGGSNYGYTF. The CDR3, as DNA: TGTGCCAGCGCCCGAGGACTGGTTGGGGGGTCTAACTATGGCTACACCTTC. The rearrangement links TRBV14 to TRBJ1-2; D is perhaps TRBD1 (5 bases). V was pared by 8 bases and J by 0 bases, with 22 bases between. CDR1 and CDR2 from the germline V gene are SGHDN and FVKESK. The CDR3 covers 17 residues.

This clone was seen only once. The gene calls are TRBV19 and TRBJ1-1, with TRBD1 identical over 9 bases. J was trimmed by 5 bases and V by 7 bases; bases with no gene match: 8. The V gene's germline CDR1 is LNHDA and CDR2 SQIVND (reference sequence). The length of the CDR3 is 14 residues. The CDR3 DNA is TGTGCCAGTACTATGGGACAGGGAAGTACTGAAGCTTTCTTT. Encoded protein: CASTMGQGSTEAFF. The variable domain in full, completed from reference TRBV19 and TRBJ1-1, reads DGGITQSPKYLFRKEGQNVTLSCEQNLNHDAMYWYRQDPGQGLRLIYYSQIVNDFQKGDIAEGYSVSREKKESFPLTVTSAQKNPTAFYLCASTMGQGSTEAFFGQGTRLTVV.

This clone was counted between two and nine times. CDR3 residues: CSARVSADRGEKLFF. Written as DNA, the CDR3 is TGCAGCGCCCGAGTATCGGCGGATCGAGGGGAAAAACTGTTTTTT. V gene TRBV29-1 combines with J gene TRBJ1-4, with D uncertain. The CDR3 loop spans 15 amino acids. Trimming took off 7 bases at V and 8 bases at J, with 23 bases between the two ends. Germline V gene sequence: CDR1 SQVTM, CDR2 ANQGSEA.

The chain joins TRBV9 to TRBJ2-1; TRBD2 aligns across 12 bases. With V trimmed by 4 bases and J by 5 bases, 7 bases remained unmatched. Per germline, CDR1 SGDLS and CDR2 YYNGEE. This CDR3 comprises 16 residues. The CDR3 is CASSIRTSGVNNEQFF. CDR3 DNA: TGTGCCAGCAGCATTCGGACTAGCGGGGTTAACAATGAGCAGTTCTTC.

The CDR3 region is CASSFGLTYEQYF. Here the CDR3 DNA reads TGTGCCAGCAGCTTCGGACTGACTTACGAGCAGTACTTC. The chain has TRBV9 and TRBJ2-7; TRBD2 is a possible D gene (5 bases). This CDR3 is built from 13 residues. V was cut by 4 bases and J by 4 bases, with 12 bases left in between. Germline V gene sequence: CDR1 SGDLS, CDR2 YYNGEE.

This clone has a single count. The V call is TRBV19, the J call TRBJ2-3, with TRBD2 identical over 10 bases. Germline CDR1 is LNHDA and CDR2 is SQIVND (reference sequence). CDR3 length equals 15 residues. The junction had 3 bases not matched to a gene; V was cut back by 3 bases and J by 3 bases. The CDR3: CASSIASGGTDTQYF. CDR3 bases: TGTGCCAGTAGTATCGCTAGCGGGGGAACAGATACGCAGTATTTT.

The CDR3 coding sequence is TGTGCCAGCAGTGAATTCCTAGCTACAAAAGGCTATGGCTACACCTTC. Translating it yields CASSEFLATKGYGYTF. The genes are TRBV6-1 and TRBJ1-2; D gene ambiguous. This CDR3 spans 16 amino acids. Germline V gives CDR1 MNHNS, CDR2 SASEGT. Trimming took off 2 bases at V and 4 bases at J, with 17 bases between the two ends.